This T cell receptor beta chain is drawn from a study of shared clonotypes between healthy human individuals. As to this clone: Its antigen is unknown.

Study-wide results and caveats: A handful of donors showed sharing of about 5.5% of naive CD4 clonotypes.

Over several immunoSEQ plates, each subset's genomic DNA was distributed in even portions. Sequencing was performed with immunoSEQ multiplex PCR; in TCRdb, only in-frame clones are kept and a portion is missing. This sample yields approximately 600,000 clones, of which around 96% are seen a single time; around 0.11% belongs to the top ten. CD45RO-negative CD8 cells positively selected for CCR7 made up the naive population, which excluded terminally differentiated effector memory CD45RA+ cells. The CDR3 length is 14 residues. Germline-derived CDR1 and CDR2 are SNHLY and FYNNEI. V lost 10 bases to trimming and J lost 7 bases; unmatched junction nucleotides: 15.

The sample consisted of naive CD8+ T cells sorted from blood. The genes are TRBV2 and TRBJ1-2, with TRBD1 matching over 7 bases. The source is a woman in her 30s in good health. This CDR3 is CATLGFGGGFGYTF. The CDR3 DNA reads as TGTGCCACCCTTGGTTTTGGAGGGGGCTTTGGCTACACCTTC.